Presented here are 21 T cell receptor beta chains from one specimen sequenced in a study of cytomegalovirus exposure and HLA in healthy donors. This PCR relied on a set of 60 Vbeta primers and 13 Jbeta primers. Sequencing was performed with immunoSEQ multiplex PCR; in TCRdb, only in-frame clones are kept and a portion is missing. The table includes about 110,000 clones, roughly 82% detected once. The sequencing input was PBMCs. These TCRs come from a man under 40 in good health and CMV-seropositive.

The rearrangement links TRBV10-1 to TRBJ1-1, with TRBD1 matching 7 bases. The CDR3 covers 13 residues. The junction had 4 bases not matched to a gene; V was cut back by 5 bases and J by 4 bases. Germline loops: CDR1 WNHNN, CDR2 SYGVQD (reference sequence). CDR3 nucleotide sequence: TGCGCCAGCAGTTGGACAGGAGGCACTGAAGCTTTCTTT. Its protein is CASSWTGGTEAFF.

This chain uses TRBV5-4 with TRBJ1-3; D is perhaps TRBD1 (6 bases). V lost 2 bases, J lost 0 bases, and 9 bases lay in between. The CDR3 contains 15 residues. In germline, CDR1 is SGHNT, CDR2 YYREEE (reference sequence). The CDR3 region has the DNA TGTGCCAGCAGCTTTCAGGGGAGCTCTGGAAACACCATATATTTT. It translates to CASSFQGSSGNTIYF.

The chain has TRBV5-1 and TRBJ1-1; 7 bases line up with TRBD1. The length of the CDR3 is 15 residues. J was trimmed by 0 bases and V by 3 bases; bases with no gene match: 5. Germline V gene lookup returns CDR1 SGHRS and CDR2 YFSETQ. The CDR3 nucleotides read TGCGCCAGCAGCTGGGGACAGCTAATGAACACTGAAGCTTTCTTT. This gives the protein CASSWGQLMNTEAFF. Together with reference TRBV5-1 and TRBJ1-1, the CDR3 gives the full variable domain: KAGVTQTPRYLIKTRGQQVTLSCSPISGHRSVSWYQQTPGQGLQFLFEYFSETQRNKGNFPGRFSGRQFSNSRSEMNVSTLELGDSALYLCASSWGQLMNTEAFFGQGTRLTVV.

CDR3 coding DNA: TGTGCCAGTAGTATGGTGGCAGATAGCAATCAGCCCCAGCATTTT. This sequence encodes CASSMVADSNQPQHF. The genes are TRBV19 and TRBJ1-5; D is ambiguous. In germline, CDR1 is LNHDA, CDR2 SQIVND (reference sequence). This CDR3 spans 15 amino acids. V lost 3 bases, J lost 0 bases, and 9 bases lay in between. Variable domain in full (rest from reference TRBV19 and TRBJ1-5): DGGITQSPKYLFRKEGQNVTLSCEQNLNHDAMYWYRQDPGQGLRLIYYSQIVNDFQKGDIAEGYSVSREKKESFPLTVTSAQKNPTAFYLCASSMVADSNQPQHFGDGTRLSIL.

This chain links TRBV5-1 with TRBJ1-6; TRBD1 matches at 11 bases. The CDR3 totals 15 residues. The V gene end was trimmed by 4 bases and the J gene end by 8 bases; junction bases not matched to a gene: 5. CDR1 is SGHRS and CDR2 is YFSETQ in the germline V gene. The CDR3 DNA reads TGCGCCAGCAGCCCCCGGACAGGGGGCGATTCACCCCTCCACTTT. Protein product: CASSPRTGGDSPLHF. The whole variable domain, remainder taken from reference TRBV5-1 and TRBJ1-6, is KAGVTQTPRYLIKTRGQQVTLSCSPISGHRSVSWYQQTPGQGLQFLFEYFSETQRNKGNFPGRFSGRQFSNSRSEMNVSTLELGDSALYLCASSPRTGGDSPLHFGNGTRLTVT.

The CDR3 bases are TGTGCCAGTAGTGGCCGCAGGAACTCTGGAAACACCATATATTTT. It specifies CASSGRRNSGNTIYF. This chain links TRBV19 with TRBJ1-3; D gene uncertain. Per the germline V gene, CDR1 is LNHDA and CDR2 is SQIVND (reference sequence). The CDR3 is made up of 15 amino acids. V lost 5 bases and J 0 bases, leaving 11 bases between the germline ends.

This chain links TRBV5-1 with TRBJ1-5, with D possibly TRBD1 on 5 matching bases. Germline V lookup: CDR1 SGHRS, CDR2 YFSETQ. The CDR3 is 15 amino acids. V was pared by 0 bases and J by 5 bases, with 12 bases between. The CDR3 DNA sequence: TGCGCCAGCAGCTTGGCTTCGGGGGTGGATCAGCCCCAGCATTTT. Translating gives CASSLASGVDQPQHF.

The CDR3 DNA is TGTGCCAGCGCACCCACAGGAAACCATGGCTACACCTTC. It encodes CASAPTGNHGYTF. This sequence joins TRBV27 and TRBJ1-2; D is possibly TRBD1 (5 bases). This CDR3 contains 13 residues. CDR1 is MNHEY and CDR2 is SMNVEV in the germline V gene (reference sequence). Between the trimmed V and J ends, which lost 8 bases and 6 bases, there was a span of 16 bases.

The V gene is TRBV5-4, the J gene TRBJ1-2, with D tentatively TRBD1 (6 bases). V was cut by 0 bases and J by 8 bases, with 14 bases left in between. CDR3 length equals 14 residues. Germline V gene lookup returns CDR1 SGHNT and CDR2 YYREEE (reference sequence). The CDR3 is CASSLDPQGRGYTF. In DNA, the CDR3 is TGTGCCAGCAGCTTGGACCCACAGGGCAGGGGCTACACCTTC.

The CDR3 region is CASLGGPYNSPLHF. The CDR3 DNA reads TGTGCCAGCCTAGGGGGCCCCTATAATTCACCCCTCCACTTT. The chain links TRBV28 to TRBJ1-6, with 7 bases identical to TRBD1. Trimming cost V 8 bases and J 2 bases; bases outside gene matches: 3. CDR1 MDHEN and CDR2 SYDVKM come from the germline V gene. The CDR3 runs 14 residues. Drawing the rest from reference TRBV28 and TRBJ1-6, the complete variable domain is DVKVTQSSRYLVKRTGEKVFLECVQDMDHENMFWYRQDPGLGLRLIYFSYDVKMKEKGDIPEGYSVSREKKERFSLILESASTNQTSMYLCASLGGPYNSPLHFGNGTRLTVT.

V and J are TRBV10-3 and TRBJ2-2; the match to TRBD2 covers 7 bases. J lost 3 bases, V lost 4 bases, and 23 bases had no gene match. The germline V gene encodes CDR1 ENHRY and CDR2 SYGVKD. CDR3 size: 21 residues. The CDR3 region is CAISVFSPAEAASGHTGELFF. The CDR3 DNA sequence: TGTGCCATCAGTGTTTTTTCCCCGGCGGAGGCTGCTAGCGGACACACCGGGGAGCTGTTTTTT.

The gene calls are TRBV11-2 and TRBJ1-5; D perhaps matches TRBD1 (5 bases). Trimming removed 0 bases at V and 6 bases at J, with 6 bases between. Looked up from germline, CDR1 is SGHAT and CDR2 is FQNNGV. CDR3 length equals 13 residues. CDR3 sequence (DNA): TGTGCCAGCAGCTTAGATCAGGGTCAGCCCCAGCATTTT. Its translation: CASSLDQGQPQHF. Full variable domain (rest looked up from reference TRBV11-2 and TRBJ1-5): EAGVAQSPRYKIIEKRQSVAFWCNPISGHATLYWYQQILGQGPKLLIQFQNNGVVDDSQLPKDRFSAERLKGVDSTLKIQPAKLEDSAVYLCASSLDQGQPQHFGDGTRLSIL.

In this sample, this clone turned up once. Here the CDR3 DNA reads TGTGCCAGTAGCGCCGGTTACTATGACAATGAGCAGTTCTTC. Protein sequence: CASSAGYYDNEQFF. V usage is TRBV19 and J usage is TRBJ2-1; D is unresolved. Germline V gives CDR1 LNHDA, CDR2 SQIVND (reference sequence). V lost 6 bases and J 5 bases, leaving 14 bases between the germline ends. The CDR3 spans 14 residues.

In its sample, this clone was seen a few times. V usage is TRBV9 and J usage is TRBJ2-7; 7 bases agree with TRBD2. Germline V gives CDR1 SGDLS, CDR2 YYNGEE. Trimming cost V 3 bases and J 2 bases; bases outside gene matches: 8. CDR3 length: 15 residues. CDR3 sequence reads: CASSAAGTTTYEQYF. CDR3 DNA sequence: TGTGCCAGCAGCGCTGCCGGGACTACTACCTACGAGCAGTACTTC.

This chain links TRBV9 with TRBJ1-2; 7 nucleotides align to TRBD1. The CDR3 sequence is 18 residues long. V lost 4 bases to trimming and J lost 1 base; unmatched junction nucleotides: 16. CDR1 is SGDLS and CDR2 is YYNGEE in the germline V gene. CDR3 sequence: CASSPRDSLTFLNYGYTF. CDR3 DNA sequence: TGTGCCAGCAGCCCGCGGGACAGCCTTACCTTTCTTAACTATGGCTACACCTTC. The full variable domain, with the rest looked up from reference TRBV9 and TRBJ1-2, is DSGVTQTPKHLITATGQRVTLRCSPRSGDLSVYWYQQSLDQGLQFLIQYYNGEERAKGNILERFSAQQFPDLHSELNLSSLELGDSALYFCASSPRDSLTFLNYGYTFGSGTRLTVV.

This clone was seen more than once but under ten times. The rearrangement uses TRBV6-1 and TRBJ2-2, with 7 nucleotides matching TRBD1. The germline gives CDR1 MNHNS, CDR2 SASEGT. The CDR3 extends over 14 amino acids. J gave up 1 base and V 6 bases, and 2 bases lay outside the gene matches. The CDR3 DNA follows: TGTGCCAGCAGGAGACAGGGGAACACCGGGGAGCTGTTTTTT. Protein sequence: CASRRQGNTGELFF.

The chain employs TRBV5-1 and TRBJ2-3; D possibly corresponds to TRBD1 (5 bases). CDR1 is SGHRS, CDR2 YFSETQ, per germline. Trimming left V 8 bases short and J 0 bases short, with 13 bases between. The CDR3 has 14 residues. The CDR3 sequence is CASRQQTSTDTQYF. The CDR3 nucleotides are TGCGCCAGTCGACAGCAGACTAGCACAGATACGCAGTATTTT.

The genes are TRBV5-1 and TRBJ1-6; 9 bases agree with TRBD1. The J segment lost 5 bases and the V segment lost 0 bases, leaving 9 bases of the junction unmatched. Germline values: CDR1 SGHRS, CDR2 YFSETQ. The CDR3 runs to 18 residues. For the CDR3, the DNA is TGCGCCAGCAGCTTGGGCCCCGGGACAGGGAACGATAATTCACCCCTCCACTTT. It codes for CASSLGPGTGNDNSPLHF.

V is TRBV11-2 and J is TRBJ2-7, with D possibly being TRBD1 (6 bases). The DNA end favors TRBJ2-5, so the J call may be wrong. Germline V gives CDR1 SGHAT, CDR2 FQNNGV. The CDR3 length is 15 residues. The CDR3 coding sequence is TGTGCCAGCAGCTTGCCCGGGACCCAGGGGGAGACCCAGTACTTC. Amino acid sequence: CASSLPGTQGETQYF.

The CDR3 sequence: CASSVALGQGNIDTQYF. CDR3 bases: TGTGCCAGCAGCGTAGCCCTGGGACAGGGGAATATAGATACGCAGTATTTT. V gene TRBV9 combines with J gene TRBJ2-3; 10 nucleotides align to TRBD1. This CDR3 is 17 amino acids long. Trimming removed 0 bases from V and 5 bases from J; junction bases left unmatched: 9. Germline lookup yields CDR1 SGDLS and CDR2 YYNGEE.

This clone came up once. The chain carries TRBV7-3 and TRBJ2-5, with D possibly TRBD2 on 6 matching bases. With 5 bases removed from V and 1 base from J, the gap between germline ends came to 8 bases. The V gene's germline CDR1 is SGHTA and CDR2 FQGTGA. The CDR3 is 13 amino acids. CDR3 in DNA: TGTGCCAGCAGCCGGGGGACCCAAGAGACCCAGTACTTC. It encodes CASSRGTQETQYF.